This T cell receptor beta chain was observed in a study of tumor-infiltrating lymphocytes in primary liver carcinoma. Study-wide background: Yields of productive TCRbeta reads ranged from roughly 3.65 to 7.5 million per sample and were similar across tissue types.

Starting material for RNA and DNA co-extraction consisted of roughly 19-31 mg of unsorted bulk tissue. Five separate regions of each tumor underwent sampling. A word on this clonotype: Its matching antigen is unknown. An end of the junction differs from the germline gene, which may be a read error.

Germline V CDR1 and CDR2: SGHAT, FQNNGV. The CDR3 has 10 residues. General study findings and limits: For tumor-adjacent and tumor-blood pairs, overlap was less than that seen for tumor region pairs. About 7.5-25% of top clones, no more, were shared by all five regions.

Making TCR beta cDNA involved around 510 ng total RNA and a constant-region primer. ARM-PCR was slightly modified, and three nested multiplex PCR rounds with it gave rise to the TCR beta libraries. Use of TRBV1-TRBV30 forward primers with a C-beta reverse primer characterized the first two PCR rounds, which lasted about 10 cycles each. TCRdb ran MiXCR on the multiplex PCR reads and lists one entry per CDR3 protein. The sample lists 95,000 to 100,000 distinct CDR3 sequences, about 67% occurring once. The sequencing input was liver tumor tissue from sampling region 2. Sample subset: tumor region T2, inferior pole. This chain joins TRBV11-2 and TRBJ1-2; D is undetermined. The sequence was obtained from a woman between 55 and 75 years old with primary liver carcinoma and hepatitis B virus infection. CDR3 in amino acids: CTSSPYGYTF. CDR3 DNA sequence: TGTACCAGCAGCCCCTACGGCTACACCTTC.